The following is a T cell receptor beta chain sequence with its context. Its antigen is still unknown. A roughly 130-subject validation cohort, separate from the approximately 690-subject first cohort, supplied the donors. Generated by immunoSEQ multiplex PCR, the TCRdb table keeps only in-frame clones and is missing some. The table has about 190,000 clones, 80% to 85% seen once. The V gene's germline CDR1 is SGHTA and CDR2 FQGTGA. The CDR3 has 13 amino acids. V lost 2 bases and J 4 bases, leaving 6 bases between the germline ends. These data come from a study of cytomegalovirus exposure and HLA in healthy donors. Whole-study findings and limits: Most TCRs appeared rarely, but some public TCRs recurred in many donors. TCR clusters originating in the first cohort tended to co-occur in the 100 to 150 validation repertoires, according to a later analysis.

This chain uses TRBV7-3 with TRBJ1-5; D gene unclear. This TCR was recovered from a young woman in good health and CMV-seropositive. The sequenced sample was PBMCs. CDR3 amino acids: CASSLDMNQPQHF. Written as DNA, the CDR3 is TGTGCCAGCAGCTTAGACATGAATCAGCCCCAGCATTTT.